The 4 T cell receptor beta chains listed next were all sequenced from one sample in a study of CD8+ T cells in alopecia areata. It was cDNA, reverse transcribed from extracted RNA, that served as the sequencing template. Only in-frame clones appear in the TCRdb table, and some are missing; sequencing was by immunoSEQ multiplex PCR. This sample has around 140,000 clones, with 51% found just once. The sample was CD4+ T cells sorted from blood, taken at week 0. These receptors all come from a human donor with alopecia areata.

This clone has only a few counts. The chain has TRBV18 and TRBJ2-1, with D perhaps given as TRBD1 or TRBD2 (6 bases each). The CDR3 is made up of 16 amino acids. V was shortened by 3 bases and J by 4 bases, with 16 bases between the two germline ends. CDR1 is KGHSH and CDR2 is LQKENI in the germline V gene. The CDR3 reads CASSPFRGAYYNEQFF. Here the CDR3 DNA reads TGTGCCAGCTCACCGTTTAGGGGGGCTTATTACAATGAGCAGTTCTTC.

This clone was observed a handful of times. The chain is built from TRBV29-1 and TRBJ2-3, with D maybe TRBD2 (6 bases). From germline, CDR1 is SQVTM and CDR2 ANQGSEA. Deletions cut 6 bases from V and 3 bases from J, with 13 bases between. The CDR3 contains 13 residues. The CDR3, as DNA: TGCAGCGTACGTGACGGGGGAACAGATACGCAGTATTTT. Protein sequence: CSVRDGGTDTQYF.

This clone was seen more than once but under ten times. The J gene is TRBJ2-7, the V gene TRBV23-1; 8 positions match TRBD1. TRBV23-1 is sorted into the ORF group, with uncertain function. V lost 0 bases and J lost 4; bases outside the gene matches: 8. CDR3 length: 16 amino acids. The CDR3 region is CASSQSGARQGYEQYF. DNA of the CDR3: TGCGCCAGCAGTCAATCGGGCGCCCGACAGGGGTACGAGCAGTACTTC.

This chain joins TRBV6-1 and TRBJ2-2; perhaps TRBD2 as D (6 bases). Germline V gene lookup returns CDR1 MNHNS and CDR2 SASEGT. Trimming cost V 6 bases and J 6 bases, with 14 bases left between them. The CDR3 totals 14 residues. CDR3 bases: TGTGCCAGCAGGGCCACAGGACTACCCGGGGAGCTGTTTTTT. Translation: CASRATGLPGELFF.